The following is a T cell receptor beta chain sequence with its context. The clone's antigen remains unknown. Per-base quality was not reported, and no clone a single base away is much larger than it. Explained via the paper, the time point label denotes: baseline before first vaccination. Samples from vaccinated people were obtained from the UK trials COV001 and COV002, which included a single-blind randomized controlled phase 2/3 trial of AZD1222 (ChAdOx1 nCoV-19) in healthy adults. For TCRbeta chain sequencing, PBMC samples were collected from trial participants at day 0 and at day 28 after the second dose. This specimen comes from a study of T cell responses to AZD1222 COVID-19 vaccine (dated by TCRdb to about 2021). In the study overall: AZD1222 recipients whose second dose came at about 4 weeks and those whose second dose came at about 12 weeks were combined into one group, since spike-specific TCR depth and breadth did not differ between the two schedules. A total of 240 or so trial participants underwent TCR sequencing, of whom some 200 had received two doses of AZD1222 and roughly 26 had received two doses of the MenACWY control vaccine. Trial participants were enrolled by age into 18-55, 56-69 and 70-plus year subgroups, with 148, 28 and 57 TCR-sequenced participants respectively.

Beyond this particular receptor, the publication reports: After two AZD1222 doses, spike-specific TCR breadth and depth were significantly higher than at day 0 and than in MenACWY recipients. Epitopes outside the regions mutated in the B.1.351 and B.1.1.7 variants were reportedly recognized by nearly half of the unique spike-specific TCRs. In the small 56-69-year group, the increase in depth fell short of significance, most likely because of low power. Because no day 14 peak-response samples were available, the repertoires could be characterized only after the peak T cell response. Only five to seven AZD1222 recipients were SARS-CoV-2 seropositive at baseline, limiting conclusions about previously exposed vaccinees. Participants were mostly white British, with more females than males. The authors suggested clonal diversity may have been underestimated. Vaccine-associated CD4 TCRs spanned the whole spike protein, with dominant responses in regions 160-218 and 743-854.

The CDR3 regions of human TCRbeta chains were analyzed by immunosequencing. In the paper's pipeline: TCRs in the repertoires were compared against a reference library of SARS-CoV-2-specific TCRs that had been generated with the MIRA antigen-specificity platform. Breadth was defined as the fraction of unique TCRs that were SARS-CoV-2-associated. Depth was defined as the fraction of total T cells that were SARS-CoV-2-associated. Using the MIRA data, each spike-specific TCR was assigned both to the spike region to which the TCR was reactive and to a CD4 or CD8 class. Log10-transformed breadth and depth values were compared by one-way ANOVA with Sidak's multiple comparisons tests. TCRdb stores this immuneACCESS table with in-frame sequences only. Part of the clones is absent; in the studies checked, under half of the shortfall reflects unresolved V genes, and no reason is known for the rest. V, J and clone size are taken as reported in that table, and D and trimming were inferred from the DNA itself. This sample has over 130,000 clones in its table, and around 94% of those were observed once. Of the sample, around 1.3% is held by the ten largest clones.

A distance of 14 bases separates the germline ends of V and J, which lose 5 bases and 0 bases respectively. The CDR3 has 16 amino acids, counting the end cysteine and phenylalanine. Only the CDR3 DNA stays, 48 bases, in frame from base 1. CDR1 LNHNV and CDR2 YYDKDF were looked up in the germline V gene (reference sequence). Sequenced material: peripheral blood, taken on day 0 of AZD1222 vaccination. The TCR sequence derives from an adult in good health. The V and J genes are TRBV15 and TRBJ2-1; a tentative D call is TRBD1 (5 bases match). In nucleotide form, the sequence is TGTGCCACCAGCGGACAACAGTTATACTCCTACAATGAGCAGTTCTTC. Its protein product is CATSGQQLYSYNEQFF.